Below are 16 T cell receptor beta chains sequenced from a single sample in a study of T cell clones after liver transplantation. Here immunoSEQ multiplex PCR was the method, and the copy in TCRdb shows in-frame clones only, minus some. The sample lists 75,000 to 85,000 clones, less than 85% seen once, with 2.8% in the top ten. The sequencing used CD4+ T cells from blood, collected at the 22-month timepoint. The receptors derive from a human patient who received a liver transplant. Some T cells may have originated in the graft donor.

The chain recombines TRBV4-2 with TRBJ2-7; D possibly corresponds to TRBD1 (6 bases). Deletions cut 0 bases from V and 3 bases from J, with 15 bases between. CDR1 is LGHNA, CDR2 YNFKEQ, per germline. This CDR3 spans 16 amino acids. CDR3 amino acids: CASSQDPRGLRYEQYF. The CDR3 DNA reads as TGTGCCAGCAGCCAAGATCCCAGGGGTTTACGCTACGAGCAGTACTTC.

J is TRBJ2-5 and V is TRBV5-1; 8 bases fit TRBD2. The germline CDR1 and CDR2 sequences are SGHRS and YFSETQ. This CDR3 has 16 residues. Trimming at V came to 4 bases and at J to 5 bases, leaving 13 bases not matched to a gene. The DNA of the CDR3 is TGCGCCAGCAGCCCCCTAACCGGGGGGGCCTCCGAGACCCAGTACTTC. Its protein is CASSPLTGGASETQYF.

The rearrangement uses TRBV28 and TRBJ2-5; 13 bases line up with TRBD2. The V and J ends lost 9 bases and 5 bases, in that order; junction bases with no gene match: 3. CDR3 length: 13 amino acids. Per germline, CDR1 MDHEN and CDR2 SYDVKM. This CDR3 reads CASTSGRAETQYF. CDR3 bases: TGTGCCAGTACTAGCGGGAGGGCGGAGACCCAGTACTTC. Full variable domain (remainder filled in from reference TRBV28 and TRBJ2-5): DVKVTQSSRYLVKRTGEKVFLECVQDMDHENMFWYRQDPGLGLRLIYFSYDVKMKEKGDIPEGYSVSREKKERFSLILESASTNQTSMYLCASTSGRAETQYFGPGTRLLVL.

This chain uses TRBV6-5 with TRBJ1-1; no reliable D call. Germline values: CDR1 MNHEY, CDR2 SVGAGI. V lost 8 bases to trimming and J lost 1 base, with 8 bases between them. The CDR3 totals 12 residues. CDR3 bases: TGTGCCAGCTCAGGTACGAACACTGAAGCTTTCTTT. Amino acid sequence: CASSGTNTEAFF.

This clone appeared a single time. This chain uses TRBV5-1 with TRBJ2-3; 10 bases fit TRBD2. The CDR3 covers 15 residues. CDR1 and CDR2 from the germline V gene are SGHRS and YFSETQ. The V and J ends lost 0 bases and 3 bases, in that order; junction bases with no gene match: 1. In DNA form, the CDR3 reads TGCGCCAGCAGCTTGGCTAGCGGGGGTACAGATACGCAGTATTTT. This codes for CASSLASGGTDTQYF. The variable domain in full, with the rest retrieved from reference TRBV5-1 and TRBJ2-3, is KAGVTQTPRYLIKTRGQQVTLSCSPISGHRSVSWYQQTPGQGLQFLFEYFSETQRNKGNFPGRFSGRQFSNSRSEMNVSTLELGDSALYLCASSLASGGTDTQYFGPGTRLTVL.

V is TRBV29-1 and J is TRBJ2-1; TRBD1 aligns across 8 bases. Trimming removed 4 bases from V and 2 bases from J; junction bases left unmatched: 1. CDR3 size: 13 residues. The germline V gene encodes CDR1 SQVTM and CDR2 ANQGSEA. DNA for the CDR3: TGCAGCGTTGCGGGACAGGCCTACAATGAGCAGTTCTTC. Protein sequence: CSVAGQAYNEQFF.

The rearrangement links TRBV30 to TRBJ2-1; D ambiguous. CDR1 is GTSNPN and CDR2 is SVGIG in the germline V gene (reference sequence). Trimming took 3 bases from V and 7 from J, leaving 7 bases between them. The CDR3 runs to 11 residues. CDR3 loop: CAWSLSNEQFF. The CDR3 DNA follows: TGTGCCTGGAGCCTGAGTAATGAGCAGTTCTTC.

This clone appeared once. The chain has TRBV7-9 and TRBJ1-1; TRBD1 matches 8 bases. The CDR3 is 17 amino acids. The trim removed 3 bases at V and 0 bases at J, leaving 9 bases unmatched. CDR1 and CDR2 (germline): SEHNR, FQNEAQ (reference sequence). The CDR3 sequence: CASSFDRGPALNTEAFF. CDR3 in DNA: TGTGCCAGCAGCTTCGACAGGGGCCCAGCATTGAACACTGAAGCTTTCTTT. The full variable domain, with the rest looked up from reference TRBV7-9 and TRBJ1-1, is DTGVSQNPRHKITKRGQNVTFRCDPISEHNRLYWYRQTLGQGPEFLTYFQNEAQLEKSRLLSDRFSAERPKGSFSTLEIQRTEQGDSAMYLCASSFDRGPALNTEAFFGQGTRLTVV.

The chain employs TRBV6-5 and TRBJ1-1, with TRBD1 matching over 7 bases. This CDR3 is 15 amino acids long. V was clipped by 6 bases and J by 4 bases; unmatched bases: 11. CDR1 is MNHEY, CDR2 SVGAGI, per germline. Here the CDR3 reads CASRTDRERSTEAFF. For the CDR3, the DNA is TGTGCCAGCAGGACCGACAGGGAACGATCCACTGAAGCTTTCTTT.

This clone has just a few counts. The chain recombines TRBV27 with TRBJ1-6; D gene uncertain. The germline V gene encodes CDR1 MNHEY and CDR2 SMNVEV (reference sequence). The length of the CDR3 is 12 residues. V shed 3 bases and J shed 9 bases, with 6 bases lying between them. CDR3 sequence: CASSLMGSPLHF. The DNA for the CDR3 is TGTGCCAGCAGTTTGATGGGTTCACCCCTCCACTTT.

The chain is built from TRBV13 and TRBJ2-1; D might be TRBD2 (6 bases). Germline V gene sequence: CDR1 PRHDT, CDR2 FYEKMQ (reference sequence). Trimming shortened V by 3 bases and J by 4 bases, and 7 bases separated the two germline ends. The CDR3 contains 13 residues. The CDR3 sequence: CASSFSGYNEQFF. The CDR3 DNA reads as TGTGCCAGCAGCTTTAGCGGTTACAATGAGCAGTTCTTC.

The V call is TRBV19, the J call TRBJ1-6; no clear D gene. CDR3 size: 14 residues. CDR1 and CDR2 from the germline V gene are LNHDA and SQIVND (reference sequence). The ends were cut back, 3 bases at V and 8 bases at J, with 11 bases in the middle. CDR3 DNA sequence: TGTGCCAGTAGTATTTCTGGTTTCGATTCACCCCTCCACTTT. Protein: CASSISGFDSPLHF.

This clone was found once. The chain joins TRBV7-9 to TRBJ2-5; 11 positions agree with TRBD1. The CDR3 is 15 amino acids. With 5 bases clipped from V and 5 bases from J, the junction kept 7 bases outside the gene matches. CDR1 and CDR2 from the germline V gene are SEHNR and FQNEAQ (reference sequence). CDR3 protein: CASSLGQGALETQYF. As DNA, the CDR3 is TGTGCCAGCAGCCTCGGACAGGGGGCGCTTGAGACCCAGTACTTC.

The gene calls are TRBV6-1 and TRBJ2-7; D possibly corresponds to TRBD2 (5 bases). The germline gives CDR1 MNHNS, CDR2 SASEGT. Trimming shortened V by 10 bases and J by 2 bases, and 18 bases separated the two germline ends. This CDR3 region has 14 residues. CDR3 nucleotide sequence: TGTGCCACGGCTGGGTCCGGAGGTACCTACGAGCAGTACTTC. It encodes CATAGSGGTYEQYF.

The chain carries TRBV9 and TRBJ2-3; TRBD1 aligns across 7 bases. Germline trimming cut 4 bases from V and 0 bases from J; bases unmatched to any gene: 8. Looked up from germline, CDR1 is SGDLS and CDR2 is YYNGEE. The CDR3 totals 16 residues. The CDR3 nucleotides read TGTGCCAGCAGCTCAGGGACAGCTCCTAGCACAGATACGCAGTATTTT. Translation: CASSSGTAPSTDTQYF.

The rearrangement joins TRBV18 to TRBJ2-2; TRBD1 might be the D (5 bases). CDR3 length: 15 residues. From germline, CDR1 is KGHSH and CDR2 LQKENI. V was trimmed by 1 base and J by 4 bases, leaving 10 bases between them. The CDR3 region has the DNA TGTGCCAGCTCACCACTCAGGGATAGCACCGGGGAGCTGTTTTTT. Translating gives CASSPLRDSTGELFF. The variable domain in full, with the rest retrieved from reference TRBV18 and TRBJ2-2, is NAGVMQNPRHLVRRRGQEARLRCSPMKGHSHVYWYRQLPEEGLKFMVYLQKENIIDESGMPKERFSAEFPKEGPSILRIQQVVRGDSAAYFCASSPLRDSTGELFFGEGSRLTVL.